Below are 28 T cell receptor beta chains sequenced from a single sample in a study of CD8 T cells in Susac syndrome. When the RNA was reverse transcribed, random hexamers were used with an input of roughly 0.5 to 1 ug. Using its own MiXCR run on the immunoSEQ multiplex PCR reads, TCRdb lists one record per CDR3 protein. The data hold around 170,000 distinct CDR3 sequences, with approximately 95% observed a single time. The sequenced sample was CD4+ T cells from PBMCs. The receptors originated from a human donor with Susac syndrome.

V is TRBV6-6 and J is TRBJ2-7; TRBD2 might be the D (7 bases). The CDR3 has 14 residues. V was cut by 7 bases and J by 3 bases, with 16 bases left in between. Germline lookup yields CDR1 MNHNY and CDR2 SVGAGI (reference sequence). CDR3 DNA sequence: TGTGCCAGCACAACCTGGGGGGGGCTCTACGAGCAGTACTTC. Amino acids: CASTTWGGLYEQYF.

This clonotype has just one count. CDR3 amino acids: CASSESAFTEAFF. The DNA of the CDR3 is TGTGCCAGCAGTGAATCTGCGTTCACTGAAGCTTTCTTT. The chain is built from TRBV2 and TRBJ1-1; the D is unclear. The germline V gene encodes CDR1 SNHLY and CDR2 FYNNEI. This CDR3 has 13 amino acids. V lost 2 bases, J lost 4 bases, and 8 bases lay in between.

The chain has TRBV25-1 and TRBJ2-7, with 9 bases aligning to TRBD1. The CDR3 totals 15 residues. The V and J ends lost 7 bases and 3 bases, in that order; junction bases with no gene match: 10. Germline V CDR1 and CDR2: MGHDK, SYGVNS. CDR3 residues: CASTHGTGRIYEQYF. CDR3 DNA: TGTGCCAGCACCCACGGGACAGGGCGAATCTACGAGCAGTACTTC.

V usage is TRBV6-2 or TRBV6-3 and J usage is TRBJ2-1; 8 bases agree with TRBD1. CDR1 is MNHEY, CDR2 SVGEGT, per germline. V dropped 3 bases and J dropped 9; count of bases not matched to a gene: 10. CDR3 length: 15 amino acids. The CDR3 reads CASSYVPSGGGEQFF. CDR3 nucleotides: TGTGCCAGCAGTTATGTCCCGTCAGGGGGCGGTGAGCAGTTCTTC.

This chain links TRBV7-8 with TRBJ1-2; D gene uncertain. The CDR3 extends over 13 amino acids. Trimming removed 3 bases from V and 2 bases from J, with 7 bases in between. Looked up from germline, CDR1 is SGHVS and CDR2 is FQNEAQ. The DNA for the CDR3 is TGTGCCAGCAGCTTGGAAGAGAACTATGGCTACACCTTC. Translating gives CASSLEENYGYTF.

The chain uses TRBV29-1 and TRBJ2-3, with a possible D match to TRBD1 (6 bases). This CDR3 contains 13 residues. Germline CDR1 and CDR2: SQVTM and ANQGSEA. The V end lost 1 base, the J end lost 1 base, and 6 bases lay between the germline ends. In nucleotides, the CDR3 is TGCAGCGTTGAAGGACAGGGCACAGATACGCAGTATTTT. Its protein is CSVEGQGTDTQYF.

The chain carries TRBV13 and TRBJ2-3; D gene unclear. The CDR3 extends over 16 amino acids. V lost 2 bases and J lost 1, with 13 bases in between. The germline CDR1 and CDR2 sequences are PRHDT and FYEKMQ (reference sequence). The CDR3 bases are TGTGCCAGCAGCTTAAATACGATTGCCCGCACAGATACGCAGTATTTT. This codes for CASSLNTIARTDTQYF.

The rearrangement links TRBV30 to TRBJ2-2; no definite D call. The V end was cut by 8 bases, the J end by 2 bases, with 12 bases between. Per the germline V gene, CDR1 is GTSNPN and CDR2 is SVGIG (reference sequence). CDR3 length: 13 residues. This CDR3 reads CAGQPPNTGELFF. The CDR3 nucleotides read TGTGCCGGCCAGCCCCCCAACACCGGGGAGCTGTTTTTT.

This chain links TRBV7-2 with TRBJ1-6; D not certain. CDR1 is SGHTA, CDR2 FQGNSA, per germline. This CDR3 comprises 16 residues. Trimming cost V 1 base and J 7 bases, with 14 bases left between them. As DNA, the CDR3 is TGTGCCAGCAGCTTAGTATCCGATTTTGCGAATTCACCCCTCCACTTT. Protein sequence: CASSLVSDFANSPLHF.

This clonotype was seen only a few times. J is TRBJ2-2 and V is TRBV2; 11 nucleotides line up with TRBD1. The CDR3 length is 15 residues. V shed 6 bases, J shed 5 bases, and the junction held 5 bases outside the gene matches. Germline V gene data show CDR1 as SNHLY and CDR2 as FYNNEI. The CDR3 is CASRTGQGGTGELFF. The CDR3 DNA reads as TGTGCCAGCAGGACGGGACAGGGGGGAACCGGGGAGCTGTTTTTT.

The CDR3 nucleotides are TGCAGTGCTAGAGGTCGGGGGGAGACCCAGTACTTC. Protein: CSARGRGETQYF. V gene TRBV20-1 combines with J gene TRBJ2-5; TRBD2 is a possible D gene (6 bases). The CDR3 runs to 12 residues. Per germline, CDR1 DFQATT and CDR2 SNEGSKA (reference sequence). The ends were cut back, 1 base at V and 5 bases at J, with 8 bases in the middle.

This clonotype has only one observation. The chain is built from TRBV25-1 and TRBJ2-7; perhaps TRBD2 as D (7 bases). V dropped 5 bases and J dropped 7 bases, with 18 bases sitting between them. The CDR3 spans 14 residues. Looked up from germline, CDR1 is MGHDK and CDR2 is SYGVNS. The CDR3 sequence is CASSPLAVQGEQYF. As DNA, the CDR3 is TGTGCCAGCAGTCCTCTAGCGGTGCAGGGGGAGCAGTACTTC.

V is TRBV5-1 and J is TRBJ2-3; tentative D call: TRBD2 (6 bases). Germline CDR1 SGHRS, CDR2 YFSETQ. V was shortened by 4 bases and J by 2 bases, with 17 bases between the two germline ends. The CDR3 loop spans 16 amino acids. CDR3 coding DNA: TGCGCCAGCAGCAGCGGCGACGGGGGATTCACAGATACGCAGTATTTT. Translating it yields CASSSGDGGFTDTQYF.

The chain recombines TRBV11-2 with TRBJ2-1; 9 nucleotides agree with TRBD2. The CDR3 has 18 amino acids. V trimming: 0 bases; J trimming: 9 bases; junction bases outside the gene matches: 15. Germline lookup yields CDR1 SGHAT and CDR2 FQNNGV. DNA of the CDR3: TGTGCCAGCAGCTTAGATTCCCAGCGGGGGGACCGTAGCGGTGAGCAGTTCTTC. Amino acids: CASSLDSQRGDRSGEQFF.

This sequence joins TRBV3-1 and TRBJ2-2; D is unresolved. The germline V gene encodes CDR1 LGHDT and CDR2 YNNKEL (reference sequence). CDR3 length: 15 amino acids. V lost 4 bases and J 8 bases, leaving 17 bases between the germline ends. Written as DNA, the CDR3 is TGTGCCAGCAGCCTGGCCCGGAGCGTGCTGGGGGAGCTGTTTTTT. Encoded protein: CASSLARSVLGELFF.

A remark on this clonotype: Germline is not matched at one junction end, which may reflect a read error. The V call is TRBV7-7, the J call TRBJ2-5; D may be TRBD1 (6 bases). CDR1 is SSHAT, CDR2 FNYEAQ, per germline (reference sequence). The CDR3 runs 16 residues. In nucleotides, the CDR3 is TGTGCTAGCAGCTACCGGGACATACCGTACCAAGAGACCCAGTACTTC. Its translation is CASSYRDIPYQETQYF. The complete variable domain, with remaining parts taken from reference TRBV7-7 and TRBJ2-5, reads GAGVSQSPRYKVTKRGQDVTLRCDPISSHATLYWYQQALGQGPEFLTYFNYEAQPDKSGLPSDRFSAERPEGSISTLTIQRTEQRDSAMYRCASSYRDIPYQETQYFGPGTRLLVL.

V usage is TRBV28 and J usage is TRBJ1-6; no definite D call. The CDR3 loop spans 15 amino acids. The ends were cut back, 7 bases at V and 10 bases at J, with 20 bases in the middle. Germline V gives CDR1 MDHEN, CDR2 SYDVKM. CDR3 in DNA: TGTGCCAGCACCGGCGCGGAAGTCGGGAACTCACCCCTCCACTTT. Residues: CASTGAEVGNSPLHF.

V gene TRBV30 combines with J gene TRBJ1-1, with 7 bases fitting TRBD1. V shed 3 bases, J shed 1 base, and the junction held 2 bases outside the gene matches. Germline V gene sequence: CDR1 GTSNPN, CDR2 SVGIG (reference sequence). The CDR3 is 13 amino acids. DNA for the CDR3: TGTGCCTGGAGAGGGGGCAGGAACACTGAAGCTTTCTTT. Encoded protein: CAWRGGRNTEAFF.

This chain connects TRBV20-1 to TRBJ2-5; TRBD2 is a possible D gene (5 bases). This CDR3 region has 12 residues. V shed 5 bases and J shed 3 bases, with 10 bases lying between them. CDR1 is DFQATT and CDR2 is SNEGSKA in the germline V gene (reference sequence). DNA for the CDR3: TGCAGTGCTCGGGGATTTGAAGAGACCCAGTACTTC. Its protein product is CSARGFEETQYF.

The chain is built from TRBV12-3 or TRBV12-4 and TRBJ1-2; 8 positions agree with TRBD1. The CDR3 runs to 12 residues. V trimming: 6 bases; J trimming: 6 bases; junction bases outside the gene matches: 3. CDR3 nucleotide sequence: TGTGCCAGCAGAGGACAGGGCGATGGCTACACCTTC. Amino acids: CASRGQGDGYTF.

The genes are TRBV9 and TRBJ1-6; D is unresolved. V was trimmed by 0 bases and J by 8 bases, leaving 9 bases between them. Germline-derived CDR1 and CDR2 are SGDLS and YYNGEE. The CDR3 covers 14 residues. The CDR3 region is CASSVGFGDSPLHF. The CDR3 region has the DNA TGTGCCAGCAGCGTAGGGTTTGGTGATTCACCCCTCCACTTT.

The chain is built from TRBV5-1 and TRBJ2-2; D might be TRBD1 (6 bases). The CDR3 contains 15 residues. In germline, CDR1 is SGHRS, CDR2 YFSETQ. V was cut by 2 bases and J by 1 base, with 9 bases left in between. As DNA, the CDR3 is TGCGCCAGCAGCTTACAGGGATGGAACACCGGGGAGCTGTTTTTT. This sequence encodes CASSLQGWNTGELFF.

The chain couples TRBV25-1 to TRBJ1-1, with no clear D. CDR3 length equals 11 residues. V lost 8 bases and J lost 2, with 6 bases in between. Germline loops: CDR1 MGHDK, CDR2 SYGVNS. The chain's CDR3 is CASASNTEAFF. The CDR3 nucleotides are TGTGCCAGCGCGAGTAACACTGAAGCTTTCTTT. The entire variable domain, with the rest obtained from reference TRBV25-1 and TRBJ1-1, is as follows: EADIYQTPRYLVIGTGKKITLECSQTMGHDKMYWYQQDPGMELHLIHYSYGVNSTEKGDLSSESTVSRIRTEHFPLTLESARPSHTSQYLCASASNTEAFFGQGTRLTVV.

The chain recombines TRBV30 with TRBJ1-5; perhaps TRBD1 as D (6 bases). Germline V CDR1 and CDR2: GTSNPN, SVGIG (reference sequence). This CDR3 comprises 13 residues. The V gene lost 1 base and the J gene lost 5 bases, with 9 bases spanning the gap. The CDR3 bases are TGTGCCTGGAGTGGACAGGACCATCAGCCCCAGCATTTT. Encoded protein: CAWSGQDHQPQHF. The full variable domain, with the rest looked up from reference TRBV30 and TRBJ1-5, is SQTIHQWPATLVQPVGSPLSLECTVEGTSNPNLYWYRQAAGRGLQLLFYSVGIGQISSEVPQNLSASRPQDRQFILSSKKLLLSDSGFYLCAWSGQDHQPQHFGDGTRLSIL.

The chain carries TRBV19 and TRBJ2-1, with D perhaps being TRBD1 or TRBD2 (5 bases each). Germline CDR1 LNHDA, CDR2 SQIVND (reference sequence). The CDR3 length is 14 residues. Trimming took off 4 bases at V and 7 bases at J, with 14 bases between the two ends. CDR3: CASSSRGAGNEQFF. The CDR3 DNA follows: TGTGCCAGTAGTAGTCGGGGAGCAGGGAATGAGCAGTTCTTC. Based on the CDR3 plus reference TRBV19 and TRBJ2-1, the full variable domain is DGGITQSPKYLFRKEGQNVTLSCEQNLNHDAMYWYRQDPGQGLRLIYYSQIVNDFQKGDIAEGYSVSREKKESFPLTVTSAQKNPTAFYLCASSSRGAGNEQFFGPGTRLTVL.

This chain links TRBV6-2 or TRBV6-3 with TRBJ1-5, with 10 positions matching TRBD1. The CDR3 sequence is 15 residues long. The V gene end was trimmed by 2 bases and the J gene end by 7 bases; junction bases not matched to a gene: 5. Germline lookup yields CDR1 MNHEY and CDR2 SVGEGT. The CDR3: CASSYAQTGGQPQHF. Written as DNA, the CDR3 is TGTGCCAGCAGTTACGCCCAGACAGGGGGCCAGCCCCAGCATTTT.

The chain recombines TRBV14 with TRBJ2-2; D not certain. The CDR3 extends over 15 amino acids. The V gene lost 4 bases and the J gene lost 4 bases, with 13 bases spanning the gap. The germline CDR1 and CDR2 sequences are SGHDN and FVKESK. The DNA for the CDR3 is TGTGCCAGCAGCCCGCTCGAGGCTTTCACCGGGGAGCTGTTTTTT. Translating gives CASSPLEAFTGELFF. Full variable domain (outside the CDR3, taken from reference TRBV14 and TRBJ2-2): EAGVTQFPSHSVIEKGQTVTLRCDPISGHDNLYWYRRVMGKEIKFLLHFVKESKQDESGMPNNRFLAERTGGTYSTLKVQPAELEDSGVYFCASSPLEAFTGELFFGEGSRLTVL.

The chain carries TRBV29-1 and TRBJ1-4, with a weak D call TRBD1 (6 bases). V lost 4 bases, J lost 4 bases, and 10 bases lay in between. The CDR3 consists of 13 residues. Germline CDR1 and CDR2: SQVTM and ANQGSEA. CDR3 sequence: CSVAGQYNEKLFF. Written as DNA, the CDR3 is TGCAGCGTTGCGGGACAATATAATGAAAAACTGTTTTTT.